The entry that follows covers one T cell receptor beta chain sequence. Germline CDR1 and CDR2: MDHEN and SYDVKM. V lost 3 bases and J 4 bases, leaving 16 bases between the germline ends. The CDR3 has 15 amino acids. This sample is drawn from a study of control samples from healthy donors and cancer patients. The assay was immunoSEQ multiplex PCR, and TCRdb's table has in-frame clones only and misses some. The table includes around 110,000 clones, 93% detected once. The rearrangement joins TRBV28 to TRBJ2-7, with D possibly being TRBD1 (6 bases). This sequence originates from a man aged 30-40 years in good health. The sample taken for sequencing was blood. CDR3 coding DNA: TGTGCCAGCAGTTTGATACAGGGAAGTGAGTACGAGCAGTACTTC. This codes for CASSLIQGSEYEQYF.